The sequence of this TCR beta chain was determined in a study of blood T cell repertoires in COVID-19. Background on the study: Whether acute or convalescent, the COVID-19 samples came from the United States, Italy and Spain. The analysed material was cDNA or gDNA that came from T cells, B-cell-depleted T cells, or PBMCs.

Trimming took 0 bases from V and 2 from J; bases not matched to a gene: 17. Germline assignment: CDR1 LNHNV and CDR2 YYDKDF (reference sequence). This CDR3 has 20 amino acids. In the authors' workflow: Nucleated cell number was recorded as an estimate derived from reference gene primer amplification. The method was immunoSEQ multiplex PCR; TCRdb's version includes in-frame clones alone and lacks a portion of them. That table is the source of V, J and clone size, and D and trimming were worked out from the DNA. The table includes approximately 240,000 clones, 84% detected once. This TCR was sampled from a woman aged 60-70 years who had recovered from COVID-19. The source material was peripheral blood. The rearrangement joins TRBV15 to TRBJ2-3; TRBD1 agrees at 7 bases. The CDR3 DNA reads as TGTGCCACCAGCAGAGATCGTGGGTCTCAGGGGGAACACTCCACAGATACGCAGTATTTT. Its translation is CATSRDRGSQGEHSTDTQYF.